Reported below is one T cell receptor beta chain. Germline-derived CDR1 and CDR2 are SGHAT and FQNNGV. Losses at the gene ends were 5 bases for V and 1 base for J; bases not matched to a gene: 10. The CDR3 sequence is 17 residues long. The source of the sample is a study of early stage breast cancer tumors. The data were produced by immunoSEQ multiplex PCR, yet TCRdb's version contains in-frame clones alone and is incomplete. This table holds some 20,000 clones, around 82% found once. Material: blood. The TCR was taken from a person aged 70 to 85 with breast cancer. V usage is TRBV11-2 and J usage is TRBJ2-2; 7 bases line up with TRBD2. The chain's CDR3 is CASSHSGWEGNTGELFF. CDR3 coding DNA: TGTGCCAGCAGCCATAGCGGGTGGGAGGGGAACACCGGGGAGCTGTTTTTT. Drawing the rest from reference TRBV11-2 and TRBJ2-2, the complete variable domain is EAGVAQSPRYKIIEKRQSVAFWCNPISGHATLYWYQQILGQGPKLLIQFQNNGVVDDSQLPKDRFSAERLKGVDSTLKIQPAKLEDSAVYLCASSHSGWEGNTGELFFGEGSRLTVL.